This T cell receptor beta chain was profiled in a study of T cells in Graves' hyperthyroidism and ophthalmopathy. Points from the study as a whole: Separation of ophthalmopathy from stable hyperthyroidism was achieved by a 13 V-J model.

Germline loops: CDR1 MNHNS, CDR2 SASEGT. This CDR3 is 14 amino acids long. With 5 bases removed from V and 3 bases from J, the gap between germline ends came to 14 bases. RNA transcripts provided the source from which TCR beta CDR3 regions were amplified. In the first-round RT-PCR of the TCR CDR3, the HTBI primer set was used. TCRdb re-analysed the multiplex PCR reads in MiXCR, keeping a single row per CDR3 protein. The sample lists around 600,000 distinct CDR3 sequences; more than 13% were seen once. Under 3 months was the duration of disease in ophthalmopathy patients, who also had a Clinical Activity Score of at least 3 and a NOSPECS grade of at least 4. Clinical symptoms, serum thyroxine, TRAb, thyroid ultrasound and orbital computed tomography informed diagnoses. Fresh 10 ml peripheral blood yielded PBMCs. A word on this clonotype: Its antigen is still unknown.

The sample comprised blood. This clonotype was obtained from a woman between 18 and 29 years old with Graves' ophthalmopathy. The chain recombines TRBV6-1 with TRBJ2-7; a weak D match, TRBD2 (6 bases). As DNA, the CDR3 is TGTGCCAGCAGTTCCTTTGATAGCGGCTACGAGCAGTACTTC. Amino acids: CASSSFDSGYEQYF.